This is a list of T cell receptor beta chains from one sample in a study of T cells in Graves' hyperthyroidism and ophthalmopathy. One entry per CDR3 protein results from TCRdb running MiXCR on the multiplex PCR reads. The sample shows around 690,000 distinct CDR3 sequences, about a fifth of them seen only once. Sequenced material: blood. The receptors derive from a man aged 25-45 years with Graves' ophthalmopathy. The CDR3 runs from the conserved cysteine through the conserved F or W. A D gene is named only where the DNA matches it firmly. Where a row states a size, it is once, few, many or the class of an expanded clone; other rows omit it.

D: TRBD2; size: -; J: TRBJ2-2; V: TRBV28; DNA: TGTGCCAGCAGTTTAGCGGCTAGCGGGAGTTTGGGGGAGCTGTTTTTT; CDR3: CASSLAASGSLGELFF
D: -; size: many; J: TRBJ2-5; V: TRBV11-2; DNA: TGTGCCAGCAGCTTATATTCCGGAGTCCGGGAGACCCAGTACTTC; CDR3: CASSLYSGVRETQYF
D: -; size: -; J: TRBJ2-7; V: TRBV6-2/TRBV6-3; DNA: TGTGCCAGCAGTTATCCTGACCAGTCCTACGAGCAGTACTTC; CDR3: CASSYPDQSYEQYF
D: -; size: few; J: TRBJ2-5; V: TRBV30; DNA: TGTGCCTGGAGTGTTCGGGACGGAGAGACCCAGTACTTC; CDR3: CAWSVRDGETQYF
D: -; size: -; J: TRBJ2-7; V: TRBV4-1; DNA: TGCGCCAGCAGCCAAGACTTCGGAGGGCCTTACGAGCAGTACTTC; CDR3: CASSQDFGGPYEQYF
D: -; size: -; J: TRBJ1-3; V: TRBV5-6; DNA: TGTGCCAGCAGCCCATACTCCGGGACATTACTTTCTGGAAACACCATATATTTT; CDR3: CASSPYSGTLLSGNTIYF
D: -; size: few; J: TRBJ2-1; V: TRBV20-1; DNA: TGCAGTGCTAGAAGCTACTATTCTCCCAATGAGCAGTTCTTC; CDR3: CSARSYYSPNEQFF
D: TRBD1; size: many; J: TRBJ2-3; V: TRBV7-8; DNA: TGTGCCAGCAGCCAAGGGACAGGGGGCGCGCGGGATACGCAGTATTTT; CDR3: CASSQGTGGARDTQYF
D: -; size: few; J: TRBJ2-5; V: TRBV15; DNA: TGTGCCACCGGGACCGGGGCAATAGAGACCCAGTACTTC; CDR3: CATGTGAIETQYF
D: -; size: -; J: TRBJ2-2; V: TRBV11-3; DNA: TGTGCCAGCAGCTTATTTGAGTCACCCGGGGAGCTGTTTTTT; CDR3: CASSLFESPGELFF
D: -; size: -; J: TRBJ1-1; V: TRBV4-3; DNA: TGCGCCAGCAGCCAAGAAATGGGGCAGGAAGCTTTCTTT; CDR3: CASSQEMGQEAFF
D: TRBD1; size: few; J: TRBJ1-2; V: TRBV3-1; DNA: TGTGCCAGCAGCCAAGGGACAGGGGTAGGTTATGGCTACACCTTC; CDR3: CASSQGTGVGYGYTF
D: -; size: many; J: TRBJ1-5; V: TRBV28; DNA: TGTGCCAGCAAATCCAGTTTGGGGGGAAATCAGCCCCAGCATTTT; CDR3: CASKSSLGGNQPQHF
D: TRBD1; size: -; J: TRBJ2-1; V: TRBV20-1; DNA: TGCAGTGCTTCCGACAGGGGCCTGTCGTATGAGCAGTTCTTC; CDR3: CSASDRGLSYEQFF
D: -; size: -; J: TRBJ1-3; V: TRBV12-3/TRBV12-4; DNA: TGTGCCAGCAGCATATGGACAGCGGCTGGAAACACCATATATTTT; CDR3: CASSIWTAAGNTIYF
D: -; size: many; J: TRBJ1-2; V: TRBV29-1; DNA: TGCAGCGTTGAGGGAATATCGAACTATGGCTACACCTTC; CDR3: CSVEGISNYGYTF
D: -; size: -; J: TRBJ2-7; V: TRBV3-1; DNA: TGTGCCAGCAGCCAAGAAAGTCATAGCGCCTCCTACGAGCAGTACTTC; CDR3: CASSQESHSASYEQYF
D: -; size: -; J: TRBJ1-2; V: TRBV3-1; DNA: TGTGCCAGCAGCCGTGGGGACTGGGGGCATGGCTACACCTTC; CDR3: CASSRGDWGHGYTF
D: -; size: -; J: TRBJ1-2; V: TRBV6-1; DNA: TGTGCCAGCAGACCTCCTCACCGGGCCGAGGGCGGGGGTAACTATGGCTACACCTTC; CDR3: CASRPPHRAEGGGNYGYTF
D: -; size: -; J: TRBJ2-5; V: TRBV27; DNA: TGTGCCAGCAGACCCCTCACAGGGTACCGGACCCAGTACTTC; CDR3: CASRPLTGYRTQYF
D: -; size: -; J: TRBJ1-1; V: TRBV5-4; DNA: TGTGCCAGCAAGGGCGTCGGGGACACTGAAGCTTTCTTT; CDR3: CASKGVGDTEAFF
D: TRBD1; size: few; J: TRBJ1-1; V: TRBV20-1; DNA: TGCAGTGCTAAGGAGACAGGGTTGGGCACTGAAGCTTTCTTT; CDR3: CSAKETGLGTEAFF
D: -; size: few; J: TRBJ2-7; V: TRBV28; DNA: TGTGCCAGCAGTCCGTCCCGGGGGAACTCCTACGAGCAGTACTTC; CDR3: CASSPSRGNSYEQYF
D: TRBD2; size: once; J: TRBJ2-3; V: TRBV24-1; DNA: TGTGCCACCAGTGATTTCCAGCGGGAGCGCACAGATACGCAGTATTTT; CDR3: CATSDFQRERTDTQYF
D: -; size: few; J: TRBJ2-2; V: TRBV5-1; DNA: TGCGCCAGCAGCTTGGGGGAAAGGGCGAACACCGGGGAGCTGTTTTTT; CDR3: CASSLGERANTGELFF
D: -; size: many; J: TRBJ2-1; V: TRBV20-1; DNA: TGCAGTGCTGAGGGAGCCGCTCGGGAGCAGTTCTTC; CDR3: CSAEGAAREQFF
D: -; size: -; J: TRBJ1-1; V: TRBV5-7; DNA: TGTGCCAGCAGCCGCCGACAGGCGATCACTGAAGCTTTCTTT; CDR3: CASSRRQAITEAFF
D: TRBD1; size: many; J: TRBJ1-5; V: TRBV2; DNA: TGTGCCAGCAGCAGAGACAGGGTCGGGTATAGCAATCAGCCCCAGCATTTT; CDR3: CASSRDRVGYSNQPQHF